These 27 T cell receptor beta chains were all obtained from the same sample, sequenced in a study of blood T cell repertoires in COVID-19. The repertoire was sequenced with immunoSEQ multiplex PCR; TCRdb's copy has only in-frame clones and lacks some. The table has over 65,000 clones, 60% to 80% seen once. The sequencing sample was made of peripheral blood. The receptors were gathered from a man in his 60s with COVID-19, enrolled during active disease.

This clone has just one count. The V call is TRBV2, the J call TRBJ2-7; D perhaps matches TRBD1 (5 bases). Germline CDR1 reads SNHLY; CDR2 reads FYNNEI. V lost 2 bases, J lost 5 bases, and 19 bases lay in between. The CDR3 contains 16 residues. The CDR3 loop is CASSELRAAGSDEQYF. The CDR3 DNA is TGTGCCAGCAGTGAACTCAGGGCGGCTGGGTCAGACGAGCAGTACTTC.

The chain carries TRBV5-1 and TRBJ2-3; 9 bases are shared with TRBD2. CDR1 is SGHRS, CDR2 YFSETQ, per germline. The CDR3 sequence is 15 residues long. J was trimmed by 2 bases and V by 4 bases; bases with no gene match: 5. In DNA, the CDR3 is TGCGCCAGCAGCCGGACTAGCGACACCACAGATACGCAGTATTTT. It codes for CASSRTSDTTDTQYF.

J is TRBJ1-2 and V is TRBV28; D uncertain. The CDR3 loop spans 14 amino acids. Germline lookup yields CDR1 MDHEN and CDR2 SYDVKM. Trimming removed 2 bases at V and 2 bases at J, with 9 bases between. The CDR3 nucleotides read TGTGCCAGCAGTTTAGGTTCCAGAAACTATGGCTACACCTTC. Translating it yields CASSLGSRNYGYTF.

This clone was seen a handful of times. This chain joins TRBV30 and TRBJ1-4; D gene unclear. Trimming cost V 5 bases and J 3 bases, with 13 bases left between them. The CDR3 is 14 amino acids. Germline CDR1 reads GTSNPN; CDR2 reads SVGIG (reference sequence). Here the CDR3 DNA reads TGTGCCTGGGAAGGGCGGGGAGCTAATGAAAAACTGTTTTTT. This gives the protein CAWEGRGANEKLFF.

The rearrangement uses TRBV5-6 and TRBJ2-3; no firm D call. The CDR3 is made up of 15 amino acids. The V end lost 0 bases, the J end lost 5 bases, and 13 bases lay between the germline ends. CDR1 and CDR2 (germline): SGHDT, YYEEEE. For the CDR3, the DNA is TGTGCCAGCAGCTTGGCCTGGCTAGTCGGAGATACGCAGTATTTT. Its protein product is CASSLAWLVGDTQYF. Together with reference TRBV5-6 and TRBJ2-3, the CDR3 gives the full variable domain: DAGVTQSPTHLIKTRGQQVTLRCSPKSGHDTVSWYQQALGQGPQFIFQYYEEEERQRGNFPDRFSGHQFPNYSSELNVNALLLGDSALYLCASSLAWLVGDTQYFGPGTRLTVL.

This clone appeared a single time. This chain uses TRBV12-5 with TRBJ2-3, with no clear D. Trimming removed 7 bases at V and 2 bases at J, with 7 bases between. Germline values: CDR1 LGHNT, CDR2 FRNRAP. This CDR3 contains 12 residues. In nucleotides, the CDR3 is TGTGCTAGTGCCCCCGTCACAGATACGCAGTATTTT. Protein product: CASAPVTDTQYF.

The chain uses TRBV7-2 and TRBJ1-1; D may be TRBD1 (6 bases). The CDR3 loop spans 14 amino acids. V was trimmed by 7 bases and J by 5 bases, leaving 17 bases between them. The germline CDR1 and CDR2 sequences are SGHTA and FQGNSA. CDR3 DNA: TGTGCCAGCATCCCTCCTGGCAGGGGAACTGAAGCTTTCTTT. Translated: CASIPPGRGTEAFF. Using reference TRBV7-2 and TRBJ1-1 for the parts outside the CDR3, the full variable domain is GAGVSQSPSNKVTEKGKDVELRCDPISGHTALYWYRQSLGQGLEFLIYFQGNSAPDKSGLPSDRFSAERTGGSVSTLTIQRTQQEDSAVYLCASIPPGRGTEAFFGQGTRLTVV.

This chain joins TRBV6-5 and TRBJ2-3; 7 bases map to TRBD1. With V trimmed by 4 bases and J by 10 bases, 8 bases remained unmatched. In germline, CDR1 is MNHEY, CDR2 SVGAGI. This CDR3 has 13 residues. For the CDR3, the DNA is TGTGCCAGCAGTTCATATAGACAGGGCGCGCAGTATTTT. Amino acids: CASSSYRQGAQYF.

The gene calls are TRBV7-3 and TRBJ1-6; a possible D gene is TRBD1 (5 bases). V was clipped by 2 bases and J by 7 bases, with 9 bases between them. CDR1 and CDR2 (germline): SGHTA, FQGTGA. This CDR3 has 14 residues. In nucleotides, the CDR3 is TGTGCCAGCAGCTTATTGAAGGGGAATTCACCCCTCCACTTT. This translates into CASSLLKGNSPLHF.

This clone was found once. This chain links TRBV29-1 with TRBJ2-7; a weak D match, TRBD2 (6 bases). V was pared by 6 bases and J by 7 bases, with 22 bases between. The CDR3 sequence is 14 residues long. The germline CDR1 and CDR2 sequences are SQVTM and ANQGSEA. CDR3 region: CSVFAGSRTGEQYF. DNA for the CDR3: TGCAGCGTCTTTGCGGGATCCCGGACGGGGGAGCAGTACTTC.

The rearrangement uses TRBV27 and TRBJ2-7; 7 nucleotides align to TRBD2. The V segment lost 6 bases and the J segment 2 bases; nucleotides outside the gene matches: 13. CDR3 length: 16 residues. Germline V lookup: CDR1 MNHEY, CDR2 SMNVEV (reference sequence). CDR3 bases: TGTGCCAGCAGCACCCCAGGAGGGAGGGTAGCCTACGAGCAGTACTTC. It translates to CASSTPGGRVAYEQYF.

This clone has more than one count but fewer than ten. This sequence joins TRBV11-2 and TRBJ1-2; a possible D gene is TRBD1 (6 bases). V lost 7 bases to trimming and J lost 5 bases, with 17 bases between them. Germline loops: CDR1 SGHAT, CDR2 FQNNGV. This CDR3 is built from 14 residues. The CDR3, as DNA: TGTGCCAGCACCGTGTCGGACAGAAGATATGGCTACACCTTC. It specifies CASTVSDRRYGYTF.

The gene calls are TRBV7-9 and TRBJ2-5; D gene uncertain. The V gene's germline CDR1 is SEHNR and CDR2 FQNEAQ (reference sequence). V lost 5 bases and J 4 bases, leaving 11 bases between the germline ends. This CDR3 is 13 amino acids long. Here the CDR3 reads CASSPRGPETQYF. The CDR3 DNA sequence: TGTGCCAGCAGCCCCCGCGGCCCAGAGACCCAGTACTTC.

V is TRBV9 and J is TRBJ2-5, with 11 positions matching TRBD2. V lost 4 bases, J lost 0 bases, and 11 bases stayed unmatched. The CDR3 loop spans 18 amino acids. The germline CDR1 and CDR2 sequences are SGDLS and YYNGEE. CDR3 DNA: TGTGCCAGCAGCCTCGGGACTAGCGGATCTACGAACCAAGAGACCCAGTACTTC. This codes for CASSLGTSGSTNQETQYF.

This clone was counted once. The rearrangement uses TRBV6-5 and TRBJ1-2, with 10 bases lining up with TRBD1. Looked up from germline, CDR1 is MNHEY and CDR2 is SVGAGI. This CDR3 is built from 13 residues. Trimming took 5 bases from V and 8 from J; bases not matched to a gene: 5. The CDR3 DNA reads TGTGCCAGCAGTATAGACAGGGGGCTCGGCTACACCTTC. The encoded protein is CASSIDRGLGYTF.

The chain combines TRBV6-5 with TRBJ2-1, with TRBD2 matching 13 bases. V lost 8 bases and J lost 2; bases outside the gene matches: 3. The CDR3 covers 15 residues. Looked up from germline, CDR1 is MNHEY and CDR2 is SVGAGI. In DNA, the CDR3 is TGTGCCAGCCAAACTAGCGGGGGGGCCTACAATGAGCAGTTCTTC. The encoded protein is CASQTSGGAYNEQFF.

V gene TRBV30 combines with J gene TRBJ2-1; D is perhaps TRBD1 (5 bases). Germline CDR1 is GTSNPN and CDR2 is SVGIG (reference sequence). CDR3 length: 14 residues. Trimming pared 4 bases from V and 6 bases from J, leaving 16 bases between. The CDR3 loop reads CAWNIKGLTNEQFF. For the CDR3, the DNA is TGTGCCTGGAACATCAAGGGGTTGACCAATGAGCAGTTCTTC.

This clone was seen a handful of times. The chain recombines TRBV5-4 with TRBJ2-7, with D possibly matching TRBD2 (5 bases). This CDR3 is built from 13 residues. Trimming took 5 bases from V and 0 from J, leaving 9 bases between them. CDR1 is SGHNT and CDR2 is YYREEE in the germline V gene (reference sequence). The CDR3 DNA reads TGTGCCAGCAGTGAGGGCAGCTCCTACGAGCAGTACTTC. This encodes CASSEGSSYEQYF.

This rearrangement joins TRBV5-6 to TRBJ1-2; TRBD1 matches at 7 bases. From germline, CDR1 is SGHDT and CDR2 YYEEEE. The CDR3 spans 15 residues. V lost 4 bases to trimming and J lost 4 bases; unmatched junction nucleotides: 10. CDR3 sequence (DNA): TGTGCCAGCAGCCCCTACCGACAGGGTCCCTATGGCTACACCTTC. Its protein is CASSPYRQGPYGYTF.

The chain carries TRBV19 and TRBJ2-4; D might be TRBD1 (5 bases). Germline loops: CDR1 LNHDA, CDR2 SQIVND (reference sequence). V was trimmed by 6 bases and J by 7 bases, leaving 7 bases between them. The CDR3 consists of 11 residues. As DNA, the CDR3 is TGTGCCAGTAGGGCAGGGAACATTCAGTACTTC. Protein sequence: CASRAGNIQYF. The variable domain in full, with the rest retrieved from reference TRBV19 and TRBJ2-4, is DGGITQSPKYLFRKEGQNVTLSCEQNLNHDAMYWYRQDPGQGLRLIYYSQIVNDFQKGDIAEGYSVSREKKESFPLTVTSAQKNPTAFYLCASRAGNIQYFGAGTRLSVL.

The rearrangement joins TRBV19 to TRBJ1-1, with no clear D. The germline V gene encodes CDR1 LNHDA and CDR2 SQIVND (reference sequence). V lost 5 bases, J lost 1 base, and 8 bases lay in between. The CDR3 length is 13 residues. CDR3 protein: CASSFDTNTEAFF. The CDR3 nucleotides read TGTGCCAGTAGTTTCGACACGAACACTGAAGCTTTCTTT. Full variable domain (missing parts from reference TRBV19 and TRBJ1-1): DGGITQSPKYLFRKEGQNVTLSCEQNLNHDAMYWYRQDPGQGLRLIYYSQIVNDFQKGDIAEGYSVSREKKESFPLTVTSAQKNPTAFYLCASSFDTNTEAFFGQGTRLTVV.

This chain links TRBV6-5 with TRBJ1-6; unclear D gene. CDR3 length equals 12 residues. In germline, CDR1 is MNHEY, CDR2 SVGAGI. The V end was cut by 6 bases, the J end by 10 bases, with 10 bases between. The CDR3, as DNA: TGTGCCAGCAGGGCAGGAGGGTCACCCCTCCACTTT. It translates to CASRAGGSPLHF.

The CDR3 reads CASSTDKGVGAGANVLTF. The CDR3 nucleotides read TGTGCCAGCAGCACCGACAAGGGGGTCGGGGCCGGGGCCAACGTCCTGACTTTC. The chain links TRBV6-4 to TRBJ2-6; weak D call: TRBD1 (6 bases). The length of the CDR3 is 18 residues. V was clipped by 6 bases and J by 4 bases, with 22 bases between them. Germline loops: CDR1 MRHNA, CDR2 SNTAGT.

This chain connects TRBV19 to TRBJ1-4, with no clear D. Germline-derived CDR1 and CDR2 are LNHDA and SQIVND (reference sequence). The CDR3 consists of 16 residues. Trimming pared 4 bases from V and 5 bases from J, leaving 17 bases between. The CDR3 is CASSTPPRVTNEKLFF. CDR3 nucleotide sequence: TGTGCCAGTAGTACCCCCCCACGGGTGACGAATGAAAAACTGTTTTTT.

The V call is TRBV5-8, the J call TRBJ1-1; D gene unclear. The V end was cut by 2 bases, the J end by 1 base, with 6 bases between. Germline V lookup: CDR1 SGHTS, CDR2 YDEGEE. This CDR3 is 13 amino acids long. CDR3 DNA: TGTGCCAGCAGCTTCCGGGGGAACACTGAAGCTTTCTTT. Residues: CASSFRGNTEAFF.

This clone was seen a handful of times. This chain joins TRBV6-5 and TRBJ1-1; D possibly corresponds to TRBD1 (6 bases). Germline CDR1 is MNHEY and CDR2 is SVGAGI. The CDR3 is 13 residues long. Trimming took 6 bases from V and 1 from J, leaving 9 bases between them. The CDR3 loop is CASRGGANTEAFF. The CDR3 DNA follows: TGTGCCAGCAGGGGGGGGGCGAACACTGAAGCTTTCTTT.

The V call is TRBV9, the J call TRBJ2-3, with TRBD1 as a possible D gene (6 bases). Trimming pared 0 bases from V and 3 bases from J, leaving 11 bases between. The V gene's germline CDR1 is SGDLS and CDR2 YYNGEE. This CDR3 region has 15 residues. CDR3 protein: CASSVEGHATDTQYF. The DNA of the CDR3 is TGTGCCAGCAGCGTAGAGGGACATGCTACAGATACGCAGTATTTT.